These 9 T cell receptor beta chains share one sample of origin, sequenced in a study of T cells expressing NK-cell markers. Using the 5' RACE reads, TCRdb records one entry per CDR3 protein without DNA. This sample contains hundreds of thousands of distinct CDR3 sequences. The specimen was blood T cells: a sorted CD56 or NKG2C T cell subset, CD4+ or CD8+ T cells, or bulk PBMC T cells (not recorded which). The receptors originated from a man aged 18 to 69 in good health.

J is TRBJ1-1 and V is TRBV29-1; TCRdb's D call, TRBD1, is unchecked because there is no DNA. The CDR3 contains 12 residues. Germline values: CDR1 SQVTM, CDR2 ANQGSEA. CDR3: CSVAPGGTEAFF. Combining the CDR3 with reference TRBV29-1 and TRBJ1-1 gives the whole variable domain SAVISQKPSRDICQRGTSLTIQCQVDSQVTMMFWYRQQPGQSLTLIATANQGSEATYESGFVIDKFPISRPNLTFSTLTVSNMSPEDSSIYLCSVAPGGTEAFFGQGTRLTVV.

This rearrangement joins TRBV9 to TRBJ1-1. Germline-derived CDR1 and CDR2 are SGDLS and YYNGEE. CDR3 length equals 15 residues. CDR3 protein: CASSVGPVQNTEAFF.

This chain uses TRBV7-9 with TRBJ1-6; the TRBD1 assignment by TCRdb is unverifiable without DNA. The CDR3 totals 15 residues. Germline V gene data show CDR1 as SEHNR and CDR2 as FQNEAQ (reference sequence). CDR3 amino acids: CASSRDRKGYSPLHF.

This chain's CDR3 is CASRGQWIRSQAFF. This rearrangement joins TRBV6-1 to TRBJ1-1; TCRdb's D call, TRBD1, is unchecked because there is no DNA. Germline CDR1 MNHNS, CDR2 SASEGT. The CDR3 consists of 14 residues.

The chain employs TRBV12-5 and TRBJ1-1. The CDR3 has 11 residues. Germline V gene sequence: CDR1 LGHNT, CDR2 FRNRAP. The CDR3 spells CASGLNTEAFF.

The CDR3 protein is CASSLFRTANEQFF. V usage is TRBV5-6 and J usage is TRBJ2-1; TCRdb's D call, TRBD1, is unchecked because there is no DNA. Germline values: CDR1 SGHDT, CDR2 YYEEEE. This CDR3 spans 14 amino acids.

The J gene is TRBJ2-3, the V gene TRBV6-1; the D gene TCRdb calls, TRBD2, cannot be checked with no DNA. Germline-derived CDR1 and CDR2 are MNHNS and SASEGT. The CDR3 runs to 19 residues. CDR3 region: CASSARLAGGPKYTDTQYF.

This rearrangement joins TRBV5-1 to TRBJ1-3. In germline, CDR1 is SGHRS, CDR2 YFSETQ. This CDR3 is 16 amino acids long. The CDR3 protein is CASSLDRISSGNTIYF.

The V and J genes are TRBV9 and TRBJ2-2; the D gene TCRdb calls, TRBD2, cannot be checked with no DNA. The CDR3 spans 16 residues. Germline V gene data show CDR1 as SGDLS and CDR2 as YYNGEE. CDR3 region: CASSGQRGGQAGELFF.